A single T cell receptor beta chain is shown here with its context. This sample is drawn from a study of shared clonotypes between healthy human individuals. The protocol was immunoSEQ multiplex PCR, while the TCRdb copy is restricted to in-frame clones and leaves out a portion. This table has approximately 2,000,000 clones, less than 95% appearing once. Sequenced: naive CD4+ T cells from PBMCs. The subset denotes: CD45RA+ positively selected. The sequence was collected from a young man in good health. Some clones in this sample may be carry-over from other donors' samples.

CDR3 DNA sequence: TGTGCCAGCAGTCCGGACAGGGCCATATATTCAAGCAATCAGCCCCAGCATTTT. This gives the protein CASSPDRAIYSSNQPQHF. The chain employs TRBV27 and TRBJ1-5; TRBD1 agrees at 8 bases. Germline V gene data show CDR1 as MNHEY and CDR2 as SMNVEV (reference sequence). V shed 5 bases and J 1 base; nucleotides not matched to a gene: 13. CDR3 length: 18 amino acids.